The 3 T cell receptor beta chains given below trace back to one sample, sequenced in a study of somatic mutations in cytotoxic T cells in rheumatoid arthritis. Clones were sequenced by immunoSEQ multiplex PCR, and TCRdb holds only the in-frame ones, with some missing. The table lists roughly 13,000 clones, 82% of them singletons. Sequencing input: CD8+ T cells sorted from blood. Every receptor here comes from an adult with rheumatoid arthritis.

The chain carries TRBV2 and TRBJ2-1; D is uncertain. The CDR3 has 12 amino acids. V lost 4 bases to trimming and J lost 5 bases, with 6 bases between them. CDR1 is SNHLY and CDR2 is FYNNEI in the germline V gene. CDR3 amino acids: CASSGGDNEQFF. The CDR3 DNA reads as TGTGCCAGCAGTGGGGGTGACAATGAGCAGTTCTTC.

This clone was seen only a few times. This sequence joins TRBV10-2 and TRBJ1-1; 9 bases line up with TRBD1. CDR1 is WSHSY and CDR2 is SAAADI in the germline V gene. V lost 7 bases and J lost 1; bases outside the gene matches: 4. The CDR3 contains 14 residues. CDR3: CASTTTGGNTEAFF. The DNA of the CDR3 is TGCGCCAGCACTACGACAGGGGGGAACACTGAAGCTTTCTTT.

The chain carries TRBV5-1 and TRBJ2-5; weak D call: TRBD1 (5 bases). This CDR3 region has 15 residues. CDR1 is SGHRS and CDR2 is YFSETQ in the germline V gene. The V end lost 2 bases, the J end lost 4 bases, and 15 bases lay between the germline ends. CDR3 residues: CASSFVQGDGETQYF. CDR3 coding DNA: TGCGCCAGCAGCTTTGTGCAGGGTGATGGAGAGACCCAGTACTTC.